This T cell receptor (beta chain) is drawn from a study of Ad26.COV2.S vaccination and SARS-CoV-2 variants. Clones were sequenced by immunoSEQ multiplex PCR, and TCRdb holds only the in-frame ones, with some missing. The top ten clones hold 9.5% to 15% of a sample with about 480,000 clones, roughly nine tenths of them seen once. The treatment is: around 19 received Ad26.COV2.S at low or high dose, single or two shots; about 5 received placebo; per-sample allocation not given. Samples came from day 63 after the first vaccine or placebo injection. This TCR came from a person between 18 and 65 years old who received the Ad26.COV2.S COVID-19 vaccine or a placebo. The source material was peripheral blood, sampled in a trial of Ad26.COV2.S vaccine versus placebo.

The CDR3 DNA sequence: TGTGCCTGGACCCGGGACATTTACACTGAAGCTTTCTTT. Protein product: CAWTRDIYTEAFF. The chain recombines TRBV30 with TRBJ1-1; D may be TRBD1 (6 bases). This CDR3 is built from 13 residues. The V gene lost 4 bases and the J gene lost 3 bases, with 12 bases spanning the gap. Germline V lookup: CDR1 GTSNPN, CDR2 SVGIG (reference sequence).